The 5 T cell receptor beta chains below were found in one sample sequenced in a study of T cells in Graves' hyperthyroidism and ophthalmopathy. TCR beta CDR3 region amplification was performed from RNA transcripts. HTBI primers drove first-round RT-PCR of the TCR CDR3. TCRdb itself ran the multiplex PCR reads through MiXCR, one entry per CDR3 protein. The sample holds around 570,000 distinct CDR3 sequences, nearly 20% seen once. The sample comprised blood. The receptors originated from a man aged 35-49 years with Graves' ophthalmopathy.

This clonotype was observed at least ten times. V usage is TRBV28 and J usage is TRBJ2-6; maybe TRBD1 (5 bases). Germline values: CDR1 MDHEN, CDR2 SYDVKM. Trimming took 4 bases from V and 0 from J, leaving 10 bases between them. The CDR3 extends over 16 amino acids. This CDR3 is CASSWTIGSGANVLTF. The CDR3 bases are TGTGCCAGCAGTTGGACAATCGGCTCTGGGGCCAACGTCCTGACTTTC. The full variable domain, its missing parts supplied by reference TRBV28 and TRBJ2-6, is DVKVTQSSRYLVKRTGEKVFLECVQDMDHENMFWYRQDPGLGLRLIYFSYDVKMKEKGDIPEGYSVSREKKERFSLILESASTNQTSMYLCASSWTIGSGANVLTFGAGSRLTVL.

The rearrangement uses TRBV20-1 and TRBJ2-5; D is possibly TRBD2 (5 bases). V gave up 3 bases and J gave up 2 bases, with 13 bases separating them. CDR1 is DFQATT, CDR2 SNEGSKA, per germline (reference sequence). The CDR3 totals 14 residues. The CDR3 nucleotides read TGCAGTGCTAGGTTGTCTAGCAATCAAGAGACCCAGTACTTC. Translating it yields CSARLSSNQETQYF.

This clonotype was observed many times. The chain uses TRBV10-3 and TRBJ2-7; TRBD2 agrees at 13 bases. The germline V gene has CDR1 ENHRY and CDR2 SYGVKD. The CDR3 covers 15 residues. V lost 10 bases to trimming and J lost 5 bases; unmatched junction nucleotides: 11. The CDR3 is CASQMGLAGPHEQYF. The CDR3 coding sequence is TGTGCCAGCCAGATGGGACTAGCGGGACCCCACGAGCAGTACTTC.

This clonotype has only a few counts. The chain uses TRBV12-3 or TRBV12-4 and TRBJ1-3, with D unclear. The CDR3 loop spans 20 amino acids. V lost 6 bases and J 2 bases, leaving 29 bases between the germline ends. The CDR3 here is CASRELPGARRPLAGNTIYF. DNA of the CDR3: TGTGCCAGCAGAGAGCTCCCGGGAGCCCGCCGGCCTTTGGCTGGAAACACCATATATTTT.

This clonotype was seen more than once but under ten times. The chain carries TRBV28 and TRBJ1-6, with 10 nucleotides matching TRBD1. The V gene's germline CDR1 is MDHEN and CDR2 SYDVKM. The J segment lost 5 bases and the V segment lost 4 bases, leaving 8 bases of the junction unmatched. This CDR3 spans 17 amino acids. CDR3 sequence: CASSSPGGTGDNSPLHF. In DNA, the CDR3 is TGTGCCAGCAGTTCGCCGGGAGGGACAGGGGATAATTCACCCCTCCACTTT.